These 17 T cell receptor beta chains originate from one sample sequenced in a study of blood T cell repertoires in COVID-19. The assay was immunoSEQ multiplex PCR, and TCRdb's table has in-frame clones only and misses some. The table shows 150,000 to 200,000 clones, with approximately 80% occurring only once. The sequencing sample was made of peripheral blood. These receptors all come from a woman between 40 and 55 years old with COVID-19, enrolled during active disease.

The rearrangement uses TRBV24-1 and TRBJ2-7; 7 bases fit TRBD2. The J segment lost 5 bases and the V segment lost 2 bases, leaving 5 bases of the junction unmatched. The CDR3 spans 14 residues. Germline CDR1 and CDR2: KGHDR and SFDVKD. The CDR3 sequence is CATSDSMGGDEQYF. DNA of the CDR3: TGTGCCACCAGTGATTCTATGGGAGGGGACGAGCAGTACTTC.

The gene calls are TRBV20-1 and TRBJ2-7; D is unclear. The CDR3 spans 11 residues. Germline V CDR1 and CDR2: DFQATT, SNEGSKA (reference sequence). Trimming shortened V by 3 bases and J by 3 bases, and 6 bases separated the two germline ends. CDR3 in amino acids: CSASSGYEQYF. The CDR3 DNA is TGCAGTGCTAGCAGTGGCTACGAGCAGTACTTC.

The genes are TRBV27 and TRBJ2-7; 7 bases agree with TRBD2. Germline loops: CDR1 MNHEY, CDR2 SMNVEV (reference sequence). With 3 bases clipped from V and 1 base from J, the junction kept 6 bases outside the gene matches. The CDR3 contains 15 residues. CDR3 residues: CASSFVQGGSYEQYF. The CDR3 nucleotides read TGTGCCAGCAGTTTCGTTCAGGGAGGGTCCTACGAGCAGTACTTC.

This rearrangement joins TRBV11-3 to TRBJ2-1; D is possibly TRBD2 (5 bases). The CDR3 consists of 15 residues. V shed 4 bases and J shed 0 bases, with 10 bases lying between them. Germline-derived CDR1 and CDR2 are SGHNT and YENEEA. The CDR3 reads CASSSGLSSYNEQFF. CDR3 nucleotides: TGTGCCAGCAGCTCCGGACTGAGCTCCTACAATGAGCAGTTCTTC.

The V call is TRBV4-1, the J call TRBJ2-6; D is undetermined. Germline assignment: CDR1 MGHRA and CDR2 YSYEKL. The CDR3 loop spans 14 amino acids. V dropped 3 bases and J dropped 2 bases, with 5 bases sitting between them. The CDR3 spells CASSQRTGANVLTF. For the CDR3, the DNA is TGCGCCAGCAGCCAGAGGACTGGGGCCAACGTCCTGACTTTC.

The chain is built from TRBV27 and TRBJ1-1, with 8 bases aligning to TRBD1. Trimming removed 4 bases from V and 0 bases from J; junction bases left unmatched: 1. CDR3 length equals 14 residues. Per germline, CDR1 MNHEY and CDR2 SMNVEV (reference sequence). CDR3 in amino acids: CASSYRGMNTEAFF. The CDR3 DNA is TGTGCCAGCAGTTACAGGGGGATGAACACTGAAGCTTTCTTT.

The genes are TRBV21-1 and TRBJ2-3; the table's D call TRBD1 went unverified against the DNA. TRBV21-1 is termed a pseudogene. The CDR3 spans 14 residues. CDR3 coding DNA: TGTGCCAGCAGCACCAGGGGGATAACAGATACGCAGTATTTT. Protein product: CASSTRGITDTQYF.

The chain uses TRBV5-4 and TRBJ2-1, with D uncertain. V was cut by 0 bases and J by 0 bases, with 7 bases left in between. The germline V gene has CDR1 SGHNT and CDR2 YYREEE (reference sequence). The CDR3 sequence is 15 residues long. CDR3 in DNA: TGTGCCAGCAGCTTGGACGTGAGCTCCTACAATGAGCAGTTCTTC. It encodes CASSLDVSSYNEQFF.

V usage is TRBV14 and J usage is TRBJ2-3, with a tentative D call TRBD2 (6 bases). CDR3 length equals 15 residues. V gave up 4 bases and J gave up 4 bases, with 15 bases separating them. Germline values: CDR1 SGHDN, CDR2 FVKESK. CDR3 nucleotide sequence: TGTGCCAGCAGCCTCGGTTCCGGGAGTGCAGATACGCAGTATTTT. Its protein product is CASSLGSGSADTQYF.

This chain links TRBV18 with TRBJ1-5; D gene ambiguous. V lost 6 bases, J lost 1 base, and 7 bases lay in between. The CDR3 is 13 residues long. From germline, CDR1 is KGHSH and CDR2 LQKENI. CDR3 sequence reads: CASSKQSNQPQHF. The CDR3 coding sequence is TGTGCCAGCTCTAAACAGAGCAATCAGCCCCAGCATTTT.

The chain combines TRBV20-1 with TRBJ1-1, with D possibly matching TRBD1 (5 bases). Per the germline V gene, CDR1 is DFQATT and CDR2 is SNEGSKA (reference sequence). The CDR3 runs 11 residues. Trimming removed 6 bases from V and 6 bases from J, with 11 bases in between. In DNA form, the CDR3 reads TGCAGTGCGCGGGGGAATGCTGAAGCTTTCTTT. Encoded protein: CSARGNAEAFF.

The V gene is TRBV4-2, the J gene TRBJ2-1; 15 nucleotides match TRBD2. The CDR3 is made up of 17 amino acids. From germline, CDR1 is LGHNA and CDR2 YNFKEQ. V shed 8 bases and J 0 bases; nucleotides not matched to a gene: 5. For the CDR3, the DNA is TGTGCCAGCGGGGGACTAGCGGGAGGTACCTCCTACAATGAGCAGTTCTTC. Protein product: CASGGLAGGTSYNEQFF.

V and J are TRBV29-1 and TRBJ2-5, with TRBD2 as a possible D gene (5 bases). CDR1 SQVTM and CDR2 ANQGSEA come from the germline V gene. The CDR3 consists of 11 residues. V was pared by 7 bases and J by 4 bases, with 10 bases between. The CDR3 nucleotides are TGCAGCGCCGCGGGCGTAGAGACCCAGTACTTC. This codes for CSAAGVETQYF.

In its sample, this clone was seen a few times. The CDR3 DNA sequence: TGTGCCCCATCCCGTGGTACAATTCTCTTCACAGATACGCAGTATTTT. Translating gives CAPSRGTILFTDTQYF. The V gene is TRBV5-8, the J gene TRBJ2-3; D unclear. From germline, CDR1 is SGHTS and CDR2 YDEGEE. Trimming removed 10 bases from V and 2 bases from J, with 23 bases in between. The CDR3 totals 16 residues.

CDR3 DNA sequence: TGTGCCAGCAGTTATCCCCCACCTAACAATCAGCCCCAGCATTTT. It is translated as CASSYPPPNNQPQHF. This sequence joins TRBV28 and TRBJ1-5; D is unclear. Trimming shortened V by 4 bases and J by 3 bases, and 13 bases separated the two germline ends. Germline CDR1 MDHEN, CDR2 SYDVKM. This CDR3 is built from 15 residues.

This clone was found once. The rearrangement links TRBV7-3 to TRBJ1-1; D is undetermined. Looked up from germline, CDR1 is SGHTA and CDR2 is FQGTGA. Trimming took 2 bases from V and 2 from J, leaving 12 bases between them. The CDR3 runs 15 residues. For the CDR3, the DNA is TGTGCCAGCAGCTTAGAGAGATCCATAAACACTGAAGCTTTCTTT. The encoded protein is CASSLERSINTEAFF.

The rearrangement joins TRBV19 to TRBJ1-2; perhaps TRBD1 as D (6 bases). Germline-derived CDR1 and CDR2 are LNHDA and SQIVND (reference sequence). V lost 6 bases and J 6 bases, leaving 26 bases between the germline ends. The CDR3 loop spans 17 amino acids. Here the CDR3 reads CASSKTYSGAVLNGYTF. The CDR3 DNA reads TGTGCCAGTAGCAAGACGTACTCAGGGGCAGTTCTCAATGGCTACACCTTC.